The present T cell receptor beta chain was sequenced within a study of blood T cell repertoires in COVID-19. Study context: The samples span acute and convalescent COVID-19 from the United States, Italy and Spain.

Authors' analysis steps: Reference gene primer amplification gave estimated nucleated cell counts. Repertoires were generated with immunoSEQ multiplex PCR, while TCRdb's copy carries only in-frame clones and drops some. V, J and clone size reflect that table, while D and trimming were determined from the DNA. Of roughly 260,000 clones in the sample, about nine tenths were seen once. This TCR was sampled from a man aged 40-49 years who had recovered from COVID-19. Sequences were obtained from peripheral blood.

CDR3 in amino acids: CATSRGTGYAGELFF. The CDR3 DNA reads as TGTGCCACCAGCAGAGGGACAGGGTATGCGGGGGAGCTGTTTTTT. The V call is TRBV15, the J call TRBJ2-2, with TRBD1 matching 8 bases. V trimming: 1 base; J trimming: 8 bases; junction bases outside the gene matches: 6. This CDR3 region has 15 residues. Germline V lookup: CDR1 LNHNV, CDR2 YYDKDF (reference sequence). The full variable domain, rest sourced from reference TRBV15 and TRBJ2-2, is DAMVIQNPRYQVTQFGKPVTLSCSQTLNHNVMYWYQQKSSQAPKLLFHYYDKDFNNEADTPDNFQSRRPNTSFCFLDIRSPGLGDTAMYLCATSRGTGYAGELFFGEGSRLTVL.